This record concerns one TCR beta chain sequence. The antigen is not known. The data belong to a study of cytomegalovirus exposure and HLA in healthy donors. Each of the donors was a healthy bone marrow donor. The study's findings and limits: Later on, a genetic analysis was performed. It linked a missense variant in DCLRE1C with V- and J-gene trimming of TCR beta.

In the PCR, 60 Vbeta and 13 Jbeta primers were used. This table comes from immunoSEQ multiplex PCR, and its TCRdb copy is limited to in-frame clones, with some not included. Counted here are 160,000 or so clones, approximately 80% occurring once; the ten biggest clones make up about 6.3%. This CDR3 has 12 amino acids. V lost 4 bases and J 10 bases, leaving 10 bases between the germline ends. Germline loops: CDR1 SNHLY, CDR2 FYNNEI. The sequenced sample consisted of PBMCs. The chain uses TRBV2 and TRBJ1-4, with a tentative D call TRBD1 (6 bases). The TCR comes from a male donor in good health and CMV-seropositive. The CDR3 sequence: CASSVSGAKLFF. CDR3 DNA: TGTGCCAGCAGTGTTTCAGGGGCAAAACTGTTTTTT.